Listed below are T cell receptor beta chains from one sample, sequenced in a study of CD8 T cells in Susac syndrome. In TCRdb, the immunoSEQ multiplex PCR reads were re-called with MiXCR into one record per CDR3 protein. The repertoire holds about 200,000 distinct CDR3 sequences, with over 85% as singletons. Sequencing was performed on CD4+ T cells from PBMCs. All receptors derive from a human donor in good health. CDR3s include the opening cysteine and the closing phenylalanine or tryptophan. A D gene is named only where the DNA matches it firmly. Only some rows state a clone size, as once, few, many or a class for expanded clones.

J: TRBJ2-5; D: NA; V: TRBV9; size: NA; DNA: TGTGCCAGCAGCGTTTGGGGGATGGAGCAAGAGACCCAGTACTTC; CDR3: CASSVWGMEQETQYF
J: TRBJ1-6; D: NA; V: TRBV19; size: NA; DNA: TGTGCCAGCGCCTGGGGGGACTCCCAACGGGATTCACCCCTCCACTTT; CDR3: CASAWGDSQRDSPLHF
J: TRBJ2-5; D: TRBD1; V: TRBV19; size: NA; DNA: TGTGCCACGGCTGGGGCAGGGGGACCAGAGACCCAGTACTTC; CDR3: CATAGAGGPETQYF
J: TRBJ1-1; D: NA; V: TRBV29-1; size: NA; DNA: TGCAGCGTCTCGGACAGTTTGTACACTGAAGCTTTCTTT; CDR3: CSVSDSLYTEAFF
J: TRBJ2-7; D: NA; V: TRBV20-1; size: NA; DNA: TGCAGTGCCCGAATGGGGGAGCAGTACTTC; CDR3: CSARMGEQYF
J: TRBJ1-1; D: TRBD1; V: TRBV5-1; size: NA; DNA: TGCGCCAGCAGCAGGGGACAGGCGAACACTGAAGCTTTCTTT; CDR3: CASSRGQANTEAFF
J: TRBJ2-2; D: NA; V: TRBV4-3; size: NA; DNA: TGCGCCAGCAGCCAAGATGAGTTGGGTCAGGTTATCACCGGGGAGCTGTTTTTT; CDR3: CASSQDELGQVITGELFF
J: TRBJ2-3; D: NA; V: TRBV7-2; size: NA; DNA: TGTGCCAGCAGTCACCCGCAGGAAGATACGCAGTATTTT; CDR3: CASSHPQEDTQYF
J: TRBJ2-2; D: NA; V: TRBV30; size: NA; DNA: TGTGCCTGGAGTCCGGGACGGAGCACCGGGGAGCTGTTTTTT; CDR3: CAWSPGRSTGELFF
J: TRBJ1-1; D: NA; V: TRBV5-4; size: once; DNA: TGTGCCAGCAGCCTGTTACCGAACACTGAAGCTTTCTTT; CDR3: CASSLLPNTEAFF
J: TRBJ2-1; D: NA; V: TRBV30; size: NA; DNA: TGTGCCTGGAGTCGAGGAGATGAGCAGTTCTTC; CDR3: CAWSRGDEQFF
J: TRBJ2-1; D: TRBD2; V: TRBV20-1; size: NA; DNA: TGCAGTGCGCTAACGCGGGAGGCGAGCTCCTACAATGAGCAGTTCTTC; CDR3: CSALTREASSYNEQFF
J: TRBJ2-1; D: TRBD2; V: TRBV7-2; size: once; DNA: TGTGCCAGCAGCCGTGGACTAGACTACAATGAGCAGTTCTTC; CDR3: CASSRGLDYNEQFF
J: TRBJ2-1; D: TRBD1; V: TRBV20-1; size: once; DNA: TGCAGTGCTAGTGTAGGGACAGGGGACAATGAGCAGTTCTTC; CDR3: CSASVGTGDNEQFF
J: TRBJ2-3; D: NA; V: TRBV4-1; size: NA; DNA: TGCGCCAGCAGCCGCTGGAGCACAGATACGCAGTATTTT; CDR3: CASSRWSTDTQYF
J: TRBJ1-2; D: NA; V: TRBV20-1; size: NA; DNA: TGCAGTGCCGGGCACGGAGCTAACTATGGCTACACCTTC; CDR3: CSAGHGANYGYTF
J: TRBJ2-3; D: NA; V: TRBV11-2; size: NA; DNA: TGTGCCAGCGTCAGGGGGGCGGGAGATCGTCCGGCGCAGTATTTT; CDR3: CASVRGAGDRPAQYF
J: TRBJ1-2; D: TRBD1; V: TRBV7-8; size: NA; DNA: TGTGCCAGCAGCTTATCCAGGGGGCCAGTGGGCTACACCTTC; CDR3: CASSLSRGPVGYTF
J: TRBJ2-4; D: NA; V: TRBV29-1; size: NA; DNA: TGCAGCGTTGTGGCCCTGGGTAGCAAAAACATTCAGTACTTC; CDR3: CSVVALGSKNIQYF
J: TRBJ1-6; D: NA; V: TRBV3-1; size: NA; DNA: TGTGCCAGCAGCCAAGGGTCAGCGCGGTTTAATAATTCACCCCTCCACTTT; CDR3: CASSQGSARFNNSPLHF
J: TRBJ2-1; D: NA; V: TRBV30; size: NA; DNA: TGTGCCTGGAAGCGAACGGGAGATCACAATGAGCAGTTCTTC; CDR3: CAWKRTGDHNEQFF
J: TRBJ2-7; D: NA; V: TRBV3-1; size: NA; DNA: TGTGCCAGCAGCCCCGACACTCTAGCCTACGAGCAGTACTTC; CDR3: CASSPDTLAYEQYF
J: TRBJ2-5; D: NA; V: TRBV18; size: once; DNA: TGTGCCAGCTCCCTTAGGTACCAAGAGACCCAGTACTTC; CDR3: CASSLRYQETQYF
J: TRBJ1-2; D: NA; V: TRBV4-3; size: NA; DNA: TGCGCCAGCAGCCAAGACGGCACGGGCTACTATGGCTACACCTTC; CDR3: CASSQDGTGYYGYTF
J: TRBJ2-5; D: NA; V: TRBV24-1; size: NA; DNA: TGTGCCACCAGTGATCCCTCCCGAGAGACCCAGTACTTC; CDR3: CATSDPSRETQYF
J: TRBJ1-4; D: NA; V: TRBV28; size: NA; DNA: TGTGCCAGCAGTTTCAGGGATTATGAAAAACTGTTTTTT; CDR3: CASSFRDYEKLFF
J: TRBJ1-1; D: NA; V: TRBV20-1; size: NA; DNA: TGCAGTGCTAGTGGGGGGCATGGGGACACTGAAGCTTTCTTT; CDR3: CSASGGHGDTEAFF
J: TRBJ2-3; D: TRBD2; V: TRBV29-1; size: NA; DNA: TGCAGCGTTGAAGGCGGGGGGGCCTCAGATACGCAGTATTTT; CDR3: CSVEGGGASDTQYF
J: TRBJ1-4; D: NA; V: TRBV29-1; size: NA; DNA: TGCAGCGTTGCCGGCAGTGGTGTAGAAAAACTGTTTTTT; CDR3: CSVAGSGVEKLFF
J: TRBJ2-3; D: NA; V: TRBV28; size: NA; DNA: TGTGCCAGCAGTTTAAGCAGGGTCACAGATACGCAGTATTTT; CDR3: CASSLSRVTDTQYF
J: TRBJ2-3; D: TRBD2; V: TRBV3-1; size: NA; DNA: TGTGCCAGCAGCCAAGCCTTTCTACGGGAGGGCCTGGATACGCAGTATTTT; CDR3: CASSQAFLREGLDTQYF
J: TRBJ2-1; D: NA; V: TRBV20-1; size: NA; DNA: TGCAGTGCTAGAGACATGGGGGGTAACAATGAGCAGTTCTTC; CDR3: CSARDMGGNNEQFF
J: TRBJ2-3; D: NA; V: TRBV11-2; size: NA; DNA: TGTGCCAGCAGCTTTGGCACAGATACGCAGTATTTT; CDR3: CASSFGTDTQYF
J: TRBJ1-1; D: NA; V: TRBV12-5; size: NA; DNA: TGTGCTAGTGGTTTGGACGTGGACACTGAAGCTTTCTTT; CDR3: CASGLDVDTEAFF
J: TRBJ2-2; D: TRBD1; V: TRBV20-1; size: NA; DNA: TGCAGTGCCGCCGGGACAGGCCCCTTAGGGGAGCTGTTTTTT; CDR3: CSAAGTGPLGELFF
J: TRBJ2-5; D: TRBD2; V: TRBV28; size: NA; DNA: TGTGCCAGCAGTTTGCGGGGGACTAGCTGGTACTTC; CDR3: CASSLRGTSWYF
J: TRBJ1-2; D: NA; V: TRBV4-3; size: NA; DNA: TGCGCCAGCAGCCAAGATCCCGGGGTGGACTATGGCTACACCTTC; CDR3: CASSQDPGVDYGYTF
J: TRBJ2-1; D: TRBD1; V: TRBV14; size: NA; DNA: TGTGCCAGCAGCCCGGGGACAGGGTGGTCCAATGAGCAGTTCTTC; CDR3: CASSPGTGWSNEQFF
J: TRBJ1-6; D: TRBD1; V: TRBV9; size: NA; DNA: TGTGCCAGCAGCGAAACTCAGGGGGCGGGAAATTCACCCCTCCACTTT; CDR3: CASSETQGAGNSPLHF
J: TRBJ2-3; D: NA; V: TRBV20-1; size: NA; DNA: TGCAGTGCTAGAGTGGCGGGCCCCACAGATACGCAGTATTTT; CDR3: CSARVAGPTDTQYF